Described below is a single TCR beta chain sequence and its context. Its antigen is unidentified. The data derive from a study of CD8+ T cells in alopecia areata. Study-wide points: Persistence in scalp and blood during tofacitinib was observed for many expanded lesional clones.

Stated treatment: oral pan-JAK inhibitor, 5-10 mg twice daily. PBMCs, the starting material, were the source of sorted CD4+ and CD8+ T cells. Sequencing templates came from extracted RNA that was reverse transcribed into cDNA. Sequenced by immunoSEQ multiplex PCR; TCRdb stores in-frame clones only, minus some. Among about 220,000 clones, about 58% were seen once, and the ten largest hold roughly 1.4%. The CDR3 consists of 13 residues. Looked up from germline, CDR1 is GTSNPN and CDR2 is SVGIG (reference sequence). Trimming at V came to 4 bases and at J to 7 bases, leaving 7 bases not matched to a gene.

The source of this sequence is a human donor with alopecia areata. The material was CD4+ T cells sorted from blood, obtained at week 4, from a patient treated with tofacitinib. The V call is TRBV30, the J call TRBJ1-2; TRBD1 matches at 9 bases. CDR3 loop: CAWNSGTGLGYTF. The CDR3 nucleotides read TGTGCCTGGAATAGCGGGACAGGGCTTGGCTACACCTTC.